This T cell receptor (beta chain) was recorded in a study of Graves' ophthalmopathy and Graves' hyperthyroidism. V gave up 5 bases and J gave up 1 base, with 11 bases separating them. Germline V gives CDR1 LNHDA, CDR2 SQIVND (reference sequence). The CDR3 loop spans 14 amino acids. This clonotype was recorded many times. The study amplified TCR beta CDR3 regions using RNA transcripts. Amplification began with first-round RT-PCR using HTBI primers, then second-round multiplex PCR was performed. TCRdb re-called the multiplex PCR reads through MiXCR, storing one row per CDR3 protein. The sample shows hundreds of thousands of distinct CDR3 sequences, around a fifth of them seen only once. Aged 18 to 65, the patients with hyperthyroidism had under 2 months' duration and were newly diagnosed. In this cohort, patients with other autoimmune diseases, uncontrolled infections, pregnancy or lactation were excluded.

Input material: peripheral blood. This sequence originates from a woman between 18 and 30 years old with stable Graves' hyperthyroidism. The chain recombines TRBV19 with TRBJ1-1; D unclear. CDR3 coding DNA: TGTGCCAGTAGTGCCATGGGTCGGAACACTGAAGCTTTCTTT. Translating it yields CASSAMGRNTEAFF.